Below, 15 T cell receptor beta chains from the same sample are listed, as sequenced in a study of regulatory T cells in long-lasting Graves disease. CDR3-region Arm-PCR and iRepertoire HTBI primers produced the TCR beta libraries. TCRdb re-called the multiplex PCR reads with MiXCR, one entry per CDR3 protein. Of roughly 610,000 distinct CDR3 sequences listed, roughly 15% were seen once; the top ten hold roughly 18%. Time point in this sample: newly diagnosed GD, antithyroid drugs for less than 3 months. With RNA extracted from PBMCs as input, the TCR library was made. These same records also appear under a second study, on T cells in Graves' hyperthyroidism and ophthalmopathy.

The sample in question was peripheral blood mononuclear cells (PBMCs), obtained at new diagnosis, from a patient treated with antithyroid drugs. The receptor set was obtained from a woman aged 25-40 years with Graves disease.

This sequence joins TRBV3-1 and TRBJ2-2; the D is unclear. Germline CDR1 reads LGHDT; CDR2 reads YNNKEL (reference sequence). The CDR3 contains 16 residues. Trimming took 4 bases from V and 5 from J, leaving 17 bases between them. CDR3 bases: TGTGCCAGCAGCCCCATCGTCGGAATAACGACCGGGGAGCTGTTTTTT. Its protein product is CASSPIVGITTGELFF.

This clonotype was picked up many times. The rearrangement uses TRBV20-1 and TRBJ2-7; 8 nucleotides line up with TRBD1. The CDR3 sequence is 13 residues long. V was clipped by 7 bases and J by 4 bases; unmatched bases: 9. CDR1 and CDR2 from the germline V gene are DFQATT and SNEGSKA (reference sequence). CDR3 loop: CSVSRQGRYEQYF. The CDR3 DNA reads TGCAGTGTTTCGAGACAGGGGAGGTACGAGCAGTACTTC.

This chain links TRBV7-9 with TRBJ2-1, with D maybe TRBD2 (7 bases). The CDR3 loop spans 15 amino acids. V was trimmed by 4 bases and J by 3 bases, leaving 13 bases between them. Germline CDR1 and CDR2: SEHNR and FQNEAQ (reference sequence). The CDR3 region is CASSSQGGGYNEQFF. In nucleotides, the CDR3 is TGTGCCAGCAGCTCCCAGGGAGGGGGCTACAATGAGCAGTTCTTC. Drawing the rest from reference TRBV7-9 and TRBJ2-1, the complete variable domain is DTGVSQNPRHKITKRGQNVTFRCDPISEHNRLYWYRQTLGQGPEFLTYFQNEAQLEKSRLLSDRFSAERPKGSFSTLEIQRTEQGDSAMYLCASSSQGGGYNEQFFGPGTRLTVL.

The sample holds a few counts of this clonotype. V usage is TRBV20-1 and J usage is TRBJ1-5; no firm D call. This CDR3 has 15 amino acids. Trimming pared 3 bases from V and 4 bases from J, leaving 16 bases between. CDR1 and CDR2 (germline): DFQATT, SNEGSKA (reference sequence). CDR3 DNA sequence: TGCAGTGCTAGCGTAGGTGCCGCGAAAAATCAGCCCCAGCATTTT. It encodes CSASVGAAKNQPQHF.

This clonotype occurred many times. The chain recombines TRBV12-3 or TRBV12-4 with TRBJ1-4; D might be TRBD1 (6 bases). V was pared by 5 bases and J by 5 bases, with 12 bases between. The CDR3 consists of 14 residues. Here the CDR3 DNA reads TGTGCCAGCAGTCCCCAGGGGCGAAATGAAAAACTGTTTTTT. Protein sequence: CASSPQGRNEKLFF.

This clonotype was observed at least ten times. CDR3 loop: CAALAGVLSYNEQFF. Here the CDR3 DNA reads TGTGCCGCCCTAGCGGGAGTTCTCTCCTACAATGAGCAGTTCTTC. The rearrangement joins TRBV25-1 to TRBJ2-1, with 10 bases matching TRBD2. The V gene's germline CDR1 is MGHDK and CDR2 SYGVNS. This CDR3 has 15 amino acids. Trimming cost V 11 bases and J 0 bases; bases outside gene matches: 7.

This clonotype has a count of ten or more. DNA of the CDR3: TGTGCCAGCAGTTATCAAGGACAGGGGGCCGTTGAGCAGTTCTTC. It translates to CASSYQGQGAVEQFF. V usage is TRBV6-5 and J usage is TRBJ2-1; TRBD1 matches at 11 bases. The length of the CDR3 is 15 residues. Germline values: CDR1 MNHEY, CDR2 SVGAGI. V shed 3 bases and J 9 bases; nucleotides not matched to a gene: 7.

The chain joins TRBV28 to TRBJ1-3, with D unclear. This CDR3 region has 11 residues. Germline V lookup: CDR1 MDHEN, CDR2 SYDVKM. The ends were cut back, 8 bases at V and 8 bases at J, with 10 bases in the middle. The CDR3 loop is CASRQRDTIYF. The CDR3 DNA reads TGTGCCAGCCGCCAGCGGGACACCATATATTTT.

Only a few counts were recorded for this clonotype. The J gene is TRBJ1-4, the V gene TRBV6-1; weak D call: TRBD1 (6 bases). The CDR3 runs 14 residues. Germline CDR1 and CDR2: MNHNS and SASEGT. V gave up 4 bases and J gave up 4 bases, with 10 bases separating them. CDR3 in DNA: TGTGCCAGCAGTGGGACAGATGATAATGAAAAACTGTTTTTT. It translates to CASSGTDDNEKLFF.

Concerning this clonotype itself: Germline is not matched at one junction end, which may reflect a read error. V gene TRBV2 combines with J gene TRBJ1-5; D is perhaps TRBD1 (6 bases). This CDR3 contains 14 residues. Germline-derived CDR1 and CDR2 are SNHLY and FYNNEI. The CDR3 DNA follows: TGTGCCAGCAGTTCTGGACAGTACAATCAGCCCCAGCGTTTT. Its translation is CASSSGQYNQPQRF.

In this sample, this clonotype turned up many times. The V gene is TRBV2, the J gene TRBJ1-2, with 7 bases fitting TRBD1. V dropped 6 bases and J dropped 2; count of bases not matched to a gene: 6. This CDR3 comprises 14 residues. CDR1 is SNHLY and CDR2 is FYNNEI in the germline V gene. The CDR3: CASRGSQGNYGYTF. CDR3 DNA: TGTGCCAGCAGGGGATCACAGGGGAACTATGGCTACACCTTC.

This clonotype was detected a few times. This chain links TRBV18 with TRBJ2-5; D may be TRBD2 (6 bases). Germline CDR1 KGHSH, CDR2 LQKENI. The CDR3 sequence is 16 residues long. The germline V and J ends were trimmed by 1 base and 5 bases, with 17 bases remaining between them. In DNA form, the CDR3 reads TGTGCCAGCTCACCACTCGACAAGGGTGGAGGGGAGACCCAGTACTTC. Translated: CASSPLDKGGGETQYF. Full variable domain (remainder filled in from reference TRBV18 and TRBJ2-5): NAGVMQNPRHLVRRRGQEARLRCSPMKGHSHVYWYRQLPEEGLKFMVYLQKENIIDESGMPKERFSAEFPKEGPSILRIQQVVRGDSAAYFCASSPLDKGGGETQYFGPGTRLLVL.

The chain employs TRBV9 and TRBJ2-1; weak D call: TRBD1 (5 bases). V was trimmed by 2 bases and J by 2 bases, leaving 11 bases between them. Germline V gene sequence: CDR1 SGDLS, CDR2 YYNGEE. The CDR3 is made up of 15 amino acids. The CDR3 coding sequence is TGTGCCAGCAGCGTTGGGGCCGAGGCCTACAATGAGCAGTTCTTC. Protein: CASSVGAEAYNEQFF.

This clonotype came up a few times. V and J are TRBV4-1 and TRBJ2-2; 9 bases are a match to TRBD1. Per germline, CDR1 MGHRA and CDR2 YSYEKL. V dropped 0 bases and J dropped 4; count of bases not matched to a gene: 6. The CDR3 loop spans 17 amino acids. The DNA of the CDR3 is TGCGCCAGCAGCCAAGATTGGGACAGGGTTAGCACCGGGGAGCTGTTTTTT. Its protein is CASSQDWDRVSTGELFF.

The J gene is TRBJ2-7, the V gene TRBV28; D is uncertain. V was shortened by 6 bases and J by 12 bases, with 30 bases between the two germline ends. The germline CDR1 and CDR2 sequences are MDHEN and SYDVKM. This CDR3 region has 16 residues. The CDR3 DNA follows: TGTGCCAGCAGCGCCCTTTTGGGGTCCCGTCAATCCACCAGGTACTTC. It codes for CASSALLGSRQSTRYF.